This passage covers 4 T cell receptor beta chains from one sample sequenced in a study of CD8 T cells in Susac syndrome. An amount of RNA that ranged from roughly 0.5 to 1 ug was reverse transcribed with random hexamers. MiXCR, run by TCRdb on the immunoSEQ multiplex PCR reads, gives a single entry per CDR3 protein. The sample records more than 95,000 distinct CDR3 sequences, approximately 96% being singletons. Sequencing used CD4+ T cells from PBMCs. These receptors were collected from a human donor in good health.

The CDR3 DNA is TGTGCCAGCAGCCGTGGACCTATCTCCTACGAGCAGTACTTC. Encoded protein: CASSRGPISYEQYF. This chain connects TRBV14 to TRBJ2-7; no clear D gene. The CDR3 extends over 14 amino acids. The ends were cut back, 4 bases at V and 0 bases at J, with 10 bases in the middle. The germline CDR1 and CDR2 sequences are SGHDN and FVKESK.

J is TRBJ2-7 and V is TRBV7-2; no clear D gene. This CDR3 spans 12 amino acids. In germline, CDR1 is SGHTA, CDR2 FQGNSA. V lost 1 base, J lost 6 bases, and 7 bases lay in between. The CDR3 loop reads CASSLVTLEQYF. Here the CDR3 DNA reads TGTGCCAGCAGCTTAGTGACCCTCGAGCAGTACTTC.

The chain recombines TRBV5-1 with TRBJ1-3; TRBD1 agrees at 11 bases. The CDR3 spans 17 residues. J was trimmed by 0 bases and V by 2 bases; bases with no gene match: 4. Germline loops: CDR1 SGHRS, CDR2 YFSETQ. CDR3 protein: CASSFRTGGTSGNTIYF. The CDR3 bases are TGCGCCAGCAGCTTTAGGACAGGGGGCACCTCTGGAAACACCATATATTTT.

The chain has TRBV7-2 and TRBJ2-4; D is uncertain. V was trimmed by 4 bases and J by 7 bases, leaving 17 bases between them. The length of the CDR3 is 15 residues. Germline CDR1 is SGHTA and CDR2 is FQGNSA. CDR3 DNA: TGTGCCAGCAGCTCTTTAGGGAACAGCAGGAACATTCAGTACTTC. It specifies CASSSLGNSRNIQYF.